Described below is a single T cell receptor beta chain sequence and its context. The antigen remains unidentified. The method was immunoSEQ multiplex PCR; TCRdb's version includes in-frame clones alone and lacks a portion of them. The table includes about 2 million clones, around 96% detected once. V gave up 0 bases and J gave up 0 bases, with 12 bases separating them. CDR3 length: 16 amino acids. Germline loops: CDR1 LGHNT, CDR2 FRNRAP. The sample belongs to a study of shared clonotypes between healthy human individuals. Naive CD8 cells, CD45RO-negative and positively selected for CCR7, excluded terminally differentiated effector memory CD45RA+ cells. Study-wide points: Genetic and exposure-history diversity was limited by the few donors.

This chain uses TRBV12-5 with TRBJ2-7; D is possibly TRBD1 (5 bases). What was sequenced was naive CD8+ T cells sorted from blood. The receptor comes from a man aged 18 to 30 in good health. In DNA form, the CDR3 reads TGTGCTAGTGGTTTGGTATTCGACAGACGCTCCTACGAGCAGTACTTC. Its protein product is CASGLVFDRRSYEQYF.